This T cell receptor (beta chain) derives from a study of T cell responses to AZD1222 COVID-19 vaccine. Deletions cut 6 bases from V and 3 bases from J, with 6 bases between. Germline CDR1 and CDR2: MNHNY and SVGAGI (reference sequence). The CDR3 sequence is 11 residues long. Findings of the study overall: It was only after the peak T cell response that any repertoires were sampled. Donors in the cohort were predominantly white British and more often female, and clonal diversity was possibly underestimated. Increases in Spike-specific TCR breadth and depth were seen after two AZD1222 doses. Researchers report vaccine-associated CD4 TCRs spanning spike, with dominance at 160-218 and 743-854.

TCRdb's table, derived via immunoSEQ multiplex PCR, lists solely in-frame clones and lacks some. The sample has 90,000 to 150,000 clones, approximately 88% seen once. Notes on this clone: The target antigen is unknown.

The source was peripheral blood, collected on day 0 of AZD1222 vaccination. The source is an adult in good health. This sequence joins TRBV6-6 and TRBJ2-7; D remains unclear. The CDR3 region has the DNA TGTGCCAGCAGGTACAACTACGAGCAGTACTTC. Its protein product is CASRYNYEQYF.